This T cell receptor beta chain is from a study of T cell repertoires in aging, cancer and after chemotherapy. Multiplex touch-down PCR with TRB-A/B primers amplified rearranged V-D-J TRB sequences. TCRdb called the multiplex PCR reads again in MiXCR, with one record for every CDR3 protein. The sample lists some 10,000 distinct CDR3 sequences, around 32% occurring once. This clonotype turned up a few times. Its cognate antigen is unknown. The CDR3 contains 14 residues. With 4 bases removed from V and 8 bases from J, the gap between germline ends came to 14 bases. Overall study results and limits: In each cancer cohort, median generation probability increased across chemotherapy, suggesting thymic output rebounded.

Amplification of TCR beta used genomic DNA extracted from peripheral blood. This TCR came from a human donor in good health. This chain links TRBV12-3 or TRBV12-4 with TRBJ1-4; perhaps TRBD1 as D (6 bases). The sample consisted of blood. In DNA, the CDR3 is TGTGCCAGCAGTTACTGGACAGTGGAAGAAAAACTGTTTTTT. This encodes CASSYWTVEEKLFF.